This TCR beta chain stems from a study of OX40 agonist ivuxolimab in advanced cancers. Overall study: Enrollees could have had prior anti-PD-1, anti-PD-L1 or anti-CTLA-4 therapy, which 30% to 50% had received.

V dropped 5 bases and J dropped 6; count of bases not matched to a gene: 2. The CDR3 length is 15 residues. Germline V CDR1 and CDR2: LNHDA, SQIVND (reference sequence). Generated by immunoSEQ multiplex PCR, the TCRdb table keeps only in-frame clones and is missing some. This table has about 100,000 clones, 80% to 95% appearing once. The V gene is TRBV19, the J gene TRBJ2-2, with 14 nucleotides matching TRBD2. The receptor was derived from an adult with an advanced solid tumor such as melanoma, head and neck, liver or kidney cancer. Material: CD4+ or CD8+ T cells sorted from blood, obtained in a trial of the OX40 agonist ivuxolimab. Here the CDR3 reads CASSPGLAGAGELFF. The CDR3 DNA is TGTGCCAGTAGTCCGGGACTAGCGGGAGCCGGGGAGCTGTTTTTT.